The 10 T cell receptor beta chains below were found in one sample sequenced in a study of blood T cell repertoires in COVID-19. Clones were read by immunoSEQ multiplex PCR, and TCRdb kept only the in-frame ones, dropping some. The sample has about 76,000 clones; 86% are singletons. Specimen: peripheral blood. Receptors were obtained from a human donor in a cohort sampled during active COVID-19.

The chain combines TRBV19 with TRBJ2-7, with 7 bases that match TRBD2. There are 14 residues in the CDR3. V was clipped by 7 bases and J by 1 base; unmatched bases: 7. Per germline, CDR1 LNHDA and CDR2 SQIVND (reference sequence). This chain's CDR3 is CASKEQRGSYEQYF. DNA for the CDR3: TGTGCCAGTAAGGAGCAGCGGGGTTCCTACGAGCAGTACTTC.

Only one count was recorded for this clone. The V gene is TRBV28, the J gene TRBJ2-5, with 10 bases fitting TRBD2. The CDR3 is 19 residues long. Germline assignment: CDR1 MDHEN and CDR2 SYDVKM. V shed 6 bases and J 2 bases; nucleotides not matched to a gene: 18. CDR3 DNA: TGTGCCAGCAGCTCCGTCTTAATACGAGCGGGAGGGGGACAAGAGACCCAGTACTTC. It translates to CASSSVLIRAGGGQETQYF.

The chain carries TRBV30 and TRBJ2-3; a weak D match, TRBD1 (6 bases). The length of the CDR3 is 13 residues. V shed 1 base and J shed 6 bases, with 11 bases lying between them. Per the germline V gene, CDR1 is GTSNPN and CDR2 is SVGIG (reference sequence). The CDR3 DNA sequence: TGTGCCTGGAGTGCAGGGGACCTTGATACGCAGTATTTT. Encoded protein: CAWSAGDLDTQYF.

This chain connects TRBV9 to TRBJ2-7, with TRBD2 matching 7 bases. Unmatched junction bases numbered 6, after V lost 0 bases and J lost 3 bases. Germline V gene lookup returns CDR1 SGDLS and CDR2 YYNGEE. The CDR3 loop spans 15 amino acids. The CDR3 region is CASSVDWAGVYEQYF. The CDR3 nucleotides read TGTGCCAGCAGCGTAGACTGGGCGGGAGTCTACGAGCAGTACTTC.

V and J are TRBV28 and TRBJ1-1; the D gene is possibly TRBD1 (6 bases). CDR1 and CDR2 from the germline V gene are MDHEN and SYDVKM. This CDR3 has 13 residues. Trimming left V 2 bases short and J 4 bases short, with 8 bases between. CDR3 DNA sequence: TGTGCCAGCAGTTTAAGGGGGACCACTGAAGCTTTCTTT. Translated: CASSLRGTTEAFF. Filled out from reference TRBV28 and TRBJ1-1, the complete variable domain reads DVKVTQSSRYLVKRTGEKVFLECVQDMDHENMFWYRQDPGLGLRLIYFSYDVKMKEKGDIPEGYSVSREKKERFSLILESASTNQTSMYLCASSLRGTTEAFFGQGTRLTVV.

The chain uses TRBV7-2 and TRBJ2-7; 9 nucleotides agree with TRBD2. Trimming at V came to 4 bases and at J to 5 bases, leaving 6 bases not matched to a gene. CDR3 size: 14 residues. Germline assignment: CDR1 SGHTA and CDR2 FQGNSA. In DNA, the CDR3 is TGTGCCAGCAGCTATAGCGGGAGCCAAAACGAGCAGTACTTC. Translating gives CASSYSGSQNEQYF.

This clone was recorded only once. Written as DNA, the CDR3 is TGTGCCAGCAGCGTAACGGCGGGAGGGCCGAATGGCGAGCAGTACTTC. As protein: CASSVTAGGPNGEQYF. J is TRBJ2-7 and V is TRBV9; 9 bases map to TRBD2. The germline V gene encodes CDR1 SGDLS and CDR2 YYNGEE. The CDR3 contains 16 residues. With 1 base clipped from V and 6 bases from J, the junction kept 11 bases outside the gene matches.

The chain's CDR3 is CASSKPSTGQGVRMNTEAFF. CDR3 DNA sequence: TGTGCCAGCAGCAAACCAAGCACGGGACAGGGTGTAAGGATGAACACTGAAGCTTTCTTT. This chain connects TRBV21-1 to TRBJ1-1; TRBD1, the table's D call, was not compared with the DNA. TRBV21-1 is a pseudogene locus. The CDR3 is 20 amino acids.

The gene calls are TRBV24-1 and TRBJ2-5; 9 bases fit TRBD2. V lost 9 bases, J lost 3 bases, and 10 bases stayed unmatched. CDR1 KGHDR and CDR2 SFDVKD come from the germline V gene. CDR3 length: 15 amino acids. This CDR3 is CATGELTSGEETQYF. The CDR3 DNA sequence: TGTGCCACCGGGGAACTGACTAGCGGAGAAGAGACCCAGTACTTC.

The genes are TRBV10-3 and TRBJ2-7; TRBD1 is a possible D gene (6 bases). V lost 2 bases to trimming and J lost 2 bases, with 16 bases between them. This CDR3 comprises 16 residues. CDR1 and CDR2 (germline): ENHRY, SYGVKD. The CDR3 nucleotides are TGTGCCATCAGTGAGCCTCTCATAGGGGGTACCTACGAGCAGTACTTC. This translates into CAISEPLIGGTYEQYF.